A single sample is the source of the 10 T cell receptor beta chains below, sequenced in a study of cytomegalovirus exposure and HLA in healthy donors. This PCR relied on a set of 60 Vbeta primers and 13 Jbeta primers. Assay used: immunoSEQ multiplex PCR; TCRdb lists only in-frame clones, some missing. The sample table sets out tens of thousands of clones. The source material was PBMCs. The receptors come from a man aged 50-59 years in good health and CMV-seronegative.

The chain has TRBV7-3 and TRBJ2-7, with 8 positions matching TRBD2. This CDR3 is built from 15 residues. Germline lookup yields CDR1 SGHTA and CDR2 FQGTGA. Unmatched junction bases numbered 6, after V lost 3 bases and J lost 2 bases. CDR3 protein: CASSFSGGAPYEQYF. CDR3 DNA: TGTGCCAGCAGCTTCTCCGGGGGGGCCCCCTACGAGCAGTACTTC.

This chain uses TRBV11-3 with TRBJ2-2, with TRBD2 matching 8 bases. The CDR3 is made up of 13 amino acids. Germline CDR1 reads SGHNT; CDR2 reads YENEEA. V gave up 7 bases and J gave up 5 bases; unmatched junction bases: 3. CDR3 amino acids: CASTRGGTGELFF. CDR3 DNA: TGTGCCAGCACACGGGGGGGGACCGGGGAGCTGTTTTTT. Variable domain in full (rest from reference TRBV11-3 and TRBJ2-2): EAGVVQSPRYKIIEKKQPVAFWCNPISGHNTLYWYLQNLGQGPELLIRYENEEAVDDSQLPKDRFSAERLKGVDSTLKIQPAELGDSAVYLCASTRGGTGELFFGEGSRLTVL.

This chain joins TRBV7-9 and TRBJ2-3; 8 bases fit TRBD2. CDR1 is SEHNR and CDR2 is FQNEAQ in the germline V gene (reference sequence). This CDR3 contains 16 residues. The junction had 9 bases not matched to a gene; V was cut back by 4 bases and J by 3 bases. This CDR3 is CASSSDWRGVTDTQYF. CDR3 bases: TGTGCCAGCAGCTCCGACTGGCGGGGGGTAACAGATACGCAGTATTTT.

The chain employs TRBV9 and TRBJ1-4, with TRBD1 matching over 9 bases. The length of the CDR3 is 19 residues. V was clipped by 0 bases and J by 6 bases; unmatched bases: 15. Germline lookup yields CDR1 SGDLS and CDR2 YYNGEE. The CDR3 sequence is CASSVASGTGIGGDEKLFF. The CDR3 nucleotides are TGTGCCAGCAGCGTAGCTTCCGGGACAGGGATTGGCGGCGATGAAAAACTGTTTTTT.

The V gene is TRBV6-5, the J gene TRBJ2-5, with 7 bases matching TRBD2. The germline CDR1 and CDR2 sequences are MNHEY and SVGAGI. J lost 3 bases, V lost 0 bases, and 7 bases had no gene match. The CDR3 contains 16 residues. CDR3 loop: CASSYSISAGEETQYF. The CDR3, as DNA: TGTGCCAGCAGTTACTCGATCTCGGCGGGAGAAGAGACCCAGTACTTC.

The chain combines TRBV18 with TRBJ2-4; a possible D gene is TRBD1 (6 bases). CDR3 length: 15 residues. The V end lost 0 bases, the J end lost 3 bases, and 9 bases lay between the germline ends. The germline CDR1 and CDR2 sequences are KGHSH and LQKENI. CDR3 sequence: CASSPPDRSKNIQYF. The DNA for the CDR3 is TGTGCCAGCTCACCACCCGACAGGAGCAAAAACATTCAGTACTTC.

CDR3 bases: TGTGCCAGCAGCTTCGGGACAGGGGGGTCGACTGAAGCTTTCTTT. This codes for CASSFGTGGSTEAFF. The chain carries TRBV11-3 and TRBJ1-1; TRBD1 agrees at 11 bases. V was pared by 3 bases and J by 5 bases, with 5 bases of the junction left unmatched. This CDR3 region has 15 residues. Germline values: CDR1 SGHNT, CDR2 YENEEA.

The chain uses TRBV7-9 and TRBJ1-1; TRBD1 agrees at 10 bases. J was trimmed by 3 bases and V by 5 bases; bases with no gene match: 12. The CDR3 extends over 17 amino acids. In germline, CDR1 is SEHNR, CDR2 FQNEAQ (reference sequence). Here the CDR3 DNA reads TGTGCCAGCAGCCCTCGACAGGGGGCGCAAGTTGACACTGAAGCTTTCTTT. Translation: CASSPRQGAQVDTEAFF.

The gene calls are TRBV7-9 and TRBJ2-1; D unresolved. V was pared by 1 base and J by 5 bases, with 9 bases between. This CDR3 region has 14 residues. Per germline, CDR1 SEHNR and CDR2 FQNEAQ (reference sequence). CDR3 in amino acids: CASSLGSPHNEQFF. The DNA for the CDR3 is TGTGCCAGCAGCTTAGGTAGCCCCCACAATGAGCAGTTCTTC.

The genes are TRBV5-8 and TRBJ1-6; 7 bases agree with TRBD1. CDR1 is SGHTS and CDR2 is YDEGEE in the germline V gene. The ends lost 1 base at V and 8 bases at J; junction bases unmatched: 9. This CDR3 contains 16 residues. The CDR3 DNA is TGTGCCAGCAGCTTGATTCGACAGGGCAGAGATTCACCCCTCCACTTT. Amino acids: CASSLIRQGRDSPLHF.